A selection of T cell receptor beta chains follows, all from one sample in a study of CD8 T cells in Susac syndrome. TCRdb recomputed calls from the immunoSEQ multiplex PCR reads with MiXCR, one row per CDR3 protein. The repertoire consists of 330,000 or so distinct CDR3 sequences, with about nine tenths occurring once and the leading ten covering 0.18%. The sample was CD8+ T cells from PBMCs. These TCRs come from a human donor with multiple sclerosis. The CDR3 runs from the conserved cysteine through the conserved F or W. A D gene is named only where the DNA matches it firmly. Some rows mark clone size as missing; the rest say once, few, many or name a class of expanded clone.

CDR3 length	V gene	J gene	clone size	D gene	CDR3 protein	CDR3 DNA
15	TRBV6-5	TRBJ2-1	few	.	CASSLVAGGYNEQFF	TGTGCCAGCAGTTTGGTGGCTGGTGGCTACAATGAGCAGTTCTTC
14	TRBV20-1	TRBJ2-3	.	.	CSACGYRETDTQYF	TGCAGTGCCTGCGGTTATCGGGAGACAGATACGCAGTATTTT
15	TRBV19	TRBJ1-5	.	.	CASSIPGQGAQPQHF	TGTGCCAGCAGTATACCGGGACAAGGGGCTCAGCCCCAGCATTTT
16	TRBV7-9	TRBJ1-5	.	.	CASSPSAGAANQPQHF	TGTGCCAGCAGCCCTTCAGCAGGGGCAGCGAATCAGCCCCAGCATTTT
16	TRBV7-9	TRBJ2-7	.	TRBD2	CASSLWGLAESWGQYF	TGTGCCAGCAGCTTGTGGGGACTAGCGGAATCCTGGGGGCAGTACTTC
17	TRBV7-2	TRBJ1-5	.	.	CASSLNHFTSSNQPQHF	TGTGCCAGCAGCCTAAACCATTTCACGTCCAGCAATCAGCCCCAGCATTTT
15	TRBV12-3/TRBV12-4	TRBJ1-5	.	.	CASSPGTMGNQPQHF	TGTGCCAGCAGCCCCGGGACGATGGGCAATCAGCCCCAGCATTTT
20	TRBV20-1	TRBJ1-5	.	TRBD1	CSARTGTGGARGYSNQPQHF	TGCAGTGCTAGGACCGGGACAGGGGGCGCGAGGGGCTATAGCAATCAGCCCCAGCATTTT
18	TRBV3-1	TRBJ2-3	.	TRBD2	CAGPTSGYSLGATDTQYF	TGTGCCGGCCCGACTAGCGGGTACTCCCTAGGGGCCACAGATACGCAGTATTTT
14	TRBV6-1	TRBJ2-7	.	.	CASSLRDISYEQYF	TGTGCCAGCAGCCTCCGGGACATCTCCTACGAGCAGTACTTC
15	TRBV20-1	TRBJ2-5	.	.	CSAGDVGGWQETQYF	TGCAGTGCTGGGGATGTCGGGGGTTGGCAAGAGACCCAGTACTTC
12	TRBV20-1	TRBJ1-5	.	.	CSARVGAQPQHF	TGCAGTGCTAGAGTAGGCGCTCAGCCCCAGCATTTT
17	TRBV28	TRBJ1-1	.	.	CASSLGGGAPGNTEAFF	TGTGCCAGCAGTCTGGGAGGGGGGGCGCCAGGGAACACTGAAGCTTTCTTT
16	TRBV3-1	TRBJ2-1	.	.	CASSQEGENSYNEQFF	TGTGCCAGCAGCCAAGAGGGGGAAAACTCCTACAATGAGCAGTTCTTC
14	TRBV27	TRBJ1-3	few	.	CASSLRGTGNTIYF	TGTGCCAGCAGTTTGAGAGGGACCGGAAACACCATATATTTT
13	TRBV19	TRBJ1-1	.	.	CASEEGWATEAFF	TGTGCCAGCGAGGAAGGGTGGGCCACTGAAGCTTTCTTT
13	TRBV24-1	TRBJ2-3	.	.	CATSDLGGGGQYF	TGTGCCACCAGTGATTTAGGTGGGGGTGGGCAGTATTTT
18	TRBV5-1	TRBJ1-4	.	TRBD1	CASSFTGTGYSLSEKLFF	TGCGCCAGCAGCTTCACCGGGACAGGGTACTCTTTAAGTGAAAAACTGTTTTTT
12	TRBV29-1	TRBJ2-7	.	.	CSVGTPEGEQYF	TGCAGCGTTGGGACACCCGAAGGGGAGCAGTACTTC
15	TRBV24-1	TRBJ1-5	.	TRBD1	CATSDSGQGEQPQHF	TGTGCCACCAGTGATTCCGGACAGGGGGAACAGCCCCAGCATTTT
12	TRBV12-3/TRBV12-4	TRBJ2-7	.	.	CASRDEGYEQYF	TGTGCCAGCCGGGACGAGGGCTACGAGCAGTACTTC
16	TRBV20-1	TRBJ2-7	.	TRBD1	CSAGETGTGGFNEQYF	TGCAGTGCTGGAGAGACCGGGACAGGGGGCTTCAACGAGCAGTACTTC
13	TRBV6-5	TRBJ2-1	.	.	CASGNSEYNEQFF	TGTGCCAGCGGGAACAGTGAGTACAATGAGCAGTTCTTC
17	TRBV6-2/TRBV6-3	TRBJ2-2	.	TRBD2	CASRRLAGGRHTGELFF	TGTGCCAGCAGGAGGCTAGCGGGGGGGCGGCACACCGGGGAGCTGTTTTTT
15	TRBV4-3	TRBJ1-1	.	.	CASSQTGHGNTEAFF	TGCGCCAGCAGCCAGACGGGACATGGGAACACTGAAGCTTTCTTT
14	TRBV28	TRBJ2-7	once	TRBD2	CAGSESGNTYEQYF	TGTGCCGGCTCTGAGAGCGGGAATACTTACGAGCAGTACTTC
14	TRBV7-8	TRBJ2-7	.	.	CASSPAARANEQYF	TGTGCCAGCAGCCCCGCTGCCAGGGCCAACGAGCAGTACTTC
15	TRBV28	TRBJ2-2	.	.	CASSFHLTGTGELFF	TGTGCCAGCAGTTTCCATCTGACAGGCACCGGGGAGCTGTTTTTT
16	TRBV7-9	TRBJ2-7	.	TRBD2	CASSLNPNGRHDEQYF	TGTGCCAGCAGCTTAAACCCCAACGGGAGGCACGACGAGCAGTACTTC
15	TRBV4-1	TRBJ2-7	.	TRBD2	CASSQIGTSGNEQYF	TGCGCCAGCAGCCAAATAGGGACTAGCGGAAACGAGCAGTACTTC
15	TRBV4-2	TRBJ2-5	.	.	CASSQSPGVGETQYF	TGTGCCAGCAGCCAGTCGCCGGGGGTTGGAGAGACCCAGTACTTC
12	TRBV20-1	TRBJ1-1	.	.	CSAEGGNTEAFF	TGCAGTGCAGAGGGGGGGAACACTGAAGCTTTCTTT
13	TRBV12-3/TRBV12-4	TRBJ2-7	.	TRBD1	CASRTGLGYEQYF	TGTGCCAGCAGGACAGGGCTCGGGTACGAGCAGTACTTC
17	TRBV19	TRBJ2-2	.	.	CASSIVPPDLNTGELFF	TGTGCCAGTAGTATAGTCCCTCCGGACCTTAACACCGGGGAGCTGTTTTTT
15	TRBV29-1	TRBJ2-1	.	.	CSARLVAPKPVGQFF	TGCAGCGCTCGGCTGGTAGCTCCGAAACCCGTCGGGCAGTTCTTC
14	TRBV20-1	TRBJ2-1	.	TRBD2	CSVIAGEVYNEQFF	TGCAGTGTAATAGCGGGAGAGGTCTACAATGAGCAGTTCTTC
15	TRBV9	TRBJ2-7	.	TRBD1	CASSVGQGGPYEQYF	TGTGCCAGCAGCGTAGGACAGGGGGGTCCCTACGAGCAGTACTTC
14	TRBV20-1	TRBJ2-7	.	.	CSASPGDSSYEQYF	TGCAGTGCTAGCCCGGGGGACAGCTCCTACGAGCAGTACTTC
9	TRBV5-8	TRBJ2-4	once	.	CAVSGIQYF	TGTGCCGTCTCGGGCATTCAGTACTTC
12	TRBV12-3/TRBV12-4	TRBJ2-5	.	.	CASSLMKETQYF	TGTGCCAGCAGTTTGATGAAAGAGACCCAGTACTTC
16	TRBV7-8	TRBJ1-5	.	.	CASSLGTRMGNQPQHF	TGTGCCAGCAGCTTAGGGACGAGGATGGGCAATCAGCCCCAGCATTTT
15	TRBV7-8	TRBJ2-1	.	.	CASSLGRTGYNEQFF	TGTGCCAGCAGCTTAGGTCGGACGGGGTACAATGAGCAGTTCTTC
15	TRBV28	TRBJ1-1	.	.	CASSFRGPLNTEAFF	TGTGCCAGCAGTTTTAGGGGACCTCTTAACACTGAAGCTTTCTTT
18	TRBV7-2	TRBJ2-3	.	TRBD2	CASSPPLAGGGGIDTQYF	TGTGCCAGCAGCCCGCCCCTAGCGGGGGGTGGAGGGATAGATACGCAGTATTTT
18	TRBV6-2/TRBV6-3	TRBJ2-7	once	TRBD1	CASSYSISGTGVPYEQYF	TGTGCCAGCAGTTACTCGATCTCCGGGACAGGGGTACCCTACGAGCAGTACTTC
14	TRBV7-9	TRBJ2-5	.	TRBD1	CASSSDRDQETQYF	TGTGCCAGCAGTTCAGACAGGGACCAAGAGACCCAGTACTTC
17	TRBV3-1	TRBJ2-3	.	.	CASSQDMTETSTDTQYF	TGTGCCAGCAGCCAAGATATGACGGAAACTAGCACAGATACGCAGTATTTT
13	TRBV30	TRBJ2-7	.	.	CAYDSGTIYEQYF	TGTGCCTATGACTCCGGGACCATCTACGAGCAGTACTTC
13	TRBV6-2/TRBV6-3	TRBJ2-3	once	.	CASSSKDTDTQYF	TGTGCCAGCAGTTCCAAAGACACAGATACGCAGTATTTT